The 26 T cell receptor beta chains reported below all come from one sample, sequenced in a study of T-cell reconstitution after alpha-beta-depleted transplantation in children. Unique molecular identifiers tagged the TCRbeta library. Via MiXCR, TCRdb re-called the PCR reads, giving one row per CDR3 protein. The sample has 200,000 to 250,000 distinct CDR3 sequences; approximately 6.3% are singletons. The source was PBMCs, collected before TCRalphabeta/CD19-depleted stem cell transplant. The receptors here all came from a boy between 2 and 10 years old with acute lymphoblastic leukemia, due to receive a stem cell transplant.

The chain carries TRBV10-3 and TRBJ2-7, with 14 bases aligning to TRBD2. J lost 4 bases, V lost 10 bases, and 18 bases had no gene match. In germline, CDR1 is ENHRY, CDR2 SYGVKD. The CDR3 is 18 residues long. This CDR3 is CATHPGQGTSGGSYEQYF. CDR3 coding DNA: TGTGCCACCCACCCGGGACAGGGGACTAGCGGGGGATCATACGAGCAGTACTTC.

This clonotype was observed many times. This rearrangement joins TRBV20-1 to TRBJ2-7; no clear D gene. Trimming left V 3 bases short and J 7 bases short, with 19 bases between. CDR3 length: 14 amino acids. Germline V gene data show CDR1 as DFQATT and CDR2 as SNEGSKA (reference sequence). The CDR3 DNA reads TGCAGTGCTAGTGGTGGCACTTGGTTGGGGGAGCAGTACTTC. Protein product: CSASGGTWLGEQYF.

This clonotype came up many times. The chain recombines TRBV10-3 with TRBJ2-7; 9 bases agree with TRBD1. After removal of 6 bases from V and 4 bases from J, the junction contained 4 bases not matched to a gene. CDR1 ENHRY and CDR2 SYGVKD come from the germline V gene. The CDR3 length is 13 residues. The DNA of the CDR3 is TGTGCCATCAGCGGACAGGGGAGATACGAGCAGTACTTC. Translation: CAISGQGRYEQYF.

The CDR3 reads CASRPRTDTEAFF. The CDR3 region has the DNA TGCGCCAGCAGACCCCGGACGGACACTGAAGCTTTCTTT. This chain connects TRBV5-1 to TRBJ1-1; D gene unclear. Trimming took 5 bases from V and 3 from J, leaving 11 bases between them. The V gene's germline CDR1 is SGHRS and CDR2 YFSETQ. The CDR3 spans 13 residues.

This chain connects TRBV30 to TRBJ2-2; the match to TRBD2 covers 7 bases. The CDR3 totals 16 residues. V shed 1 base, J shed 4 bases, and the junction held 9 bases outside the gene matches. The germline CDR1 and CDR2 sequences are GTSNPN and SVGIG (reference sequence). The CDR3 nucleotides are TGTGCCTGGAGTGACCAGCGGGACCCGAGCACCGGGGAGCTGTTTTTT. Translated, it gives CAWSDQRDPSTGELFF.

At least ten counts were recorded for this clonotype. This rearrangement joins TRBV28 to TRBJ2-3; D gene unclear. Germline V gene data show CDR1 as MDHEN and CDR2 as SYDVKM. The CDR3 contains 14 residues. V was pared by 8 bases and J by 2 bases, with 14 bases between. CDR3 sequence: CASARRFLTDTQYF. DNA for the CDR3: TGTGCCAGCGCAAGAAGGTTTCTCACAGATACGCAGTATTTT.

V is TRBV9 and J is TRBJ1-6; a possible D gene is TRBD1 (5 bases). The CDR3 length is 15 residues. V was pared by 0 bases and J by 9 bases, with 13 bases between. CDR1 is SGDLS and CDR2 is YYNGEE in the germline V gene. The CDR3 nucleotides read TGTGCCAGCAGCGTAGGGGGGAGGTTTGGTTCACCCCTCCACTTT. Translation gives CASSVGGRFGSPLHF.

The V gene is TRBV7-9, the J gene TRBJ2-5, with D hard to call. The ends were cut back, 2 bases at V and 3 bases at J, with 7 bases in the middle. In germline, CDR1 is SEHNR, CDR2 FQNEAQ (reference sequence). The CDR3 is 13 amino acids. The CDR3 here is CASSLKTEETQYF. CDR3 DNA: TGTGCCAGCAGCTTAAAGACCGAAGAGACCCAGTACTTC.

This clonotype showed up just a few times. V is TRBV27 and J is TRBJ2-7; TRBD2 agrees at 7 bases. V lost 0 bases and J lost 2; bases outside the gene matches: 7. CDR3 size: 16 residues. Per germline, CDR1 MNHEY and CDR2 SMNVEV (reference sequence). CDR3 nucleotides: TGTGCCAGCAGTTTATCCTCTAGCGGAGCCGCCTACGAGCAGTACTTC. It translates to CASSLSSSGAAYEQYF.

This clonotype was observed many times. The V call is TRBV28, the J call TRBJ1-2, with D possibly TRBD1 on 6 matching bases. There are 15 residues in the CDR3. Germline CDR1 is MDHEN and CDR2 is SYDVKM. Deletions cut 6 bases from V and 7 bases from J, with 21 bases between. The CDR3 DNA follows: TGTGCCAGCAGGACACAGGGATTATTGGAGAGTGGCTACACCTTC. This encodes CASRTQGLLESGYTF.

The V and J genes are TRBV30 and TRBJ1-2; D might be TRBD1 (5 bases). The CDR3 consists of 13 residues. Trimming took 3 bases from V and 6 from J, leaving 14 bases between them. In germline, CDR1 is GTSNPN, CDR2 SVGIG (reference sequence). CDR3 sequence (DNA): TGTGCCTGGAGAACGGGGGTCGGGCATGGCTACACCTTC. Protein: CAWRTGVGHGYTF.

This clonotype was seen ten or more times. The rearrangement links TRBV4-1 to TRBJ2-3, with D tentatively TRBD2 (5 bases). CDR3 length: 17 residues. From germline, CDR1 is MGHRA and CDR2 YSYEKL. V shed 0 bases and J shed 1 base, with 14 bases lying between them. CDR3: CASSQDLGGGGTDTQYF. CDR3 DNA sequence: TGCGCCAGCAGCCAAGATCTAGGAGGTGGGGGCACAGATACGCAGTATTTT.

The chain employs TRBV29-1 and TRBJ2-1; 7 positions match TRBD1. V shed 6 bases and J 4 bases; nucleotides not matched to a gene: 9. The CDR3 sequence is 14 residues long. CDR1 is SQVTM and CDR2 is ANQGSEA in the germline V gene. CDR3 sequence: CSVRSGTAYNEQFF. The CDR3 nucleotides are TGCAGCGTCCGATCCGGGACAGCTTACAATGAGCAGTTCTTC.

This clonotype was seen at least ten times. The chain links TRBV29-1 to TRBJ1-1; possibly TRBD1 for D (5 bases). This CDR3 region has 12 residues. CDR1 and CDR2 (germline): SQVTM, ANQGSEA. Trimming took 1 base from V and 11 from J, leaving 14 bases between them. In DNA form, the CDR3 reads TGCAGCGTTGAAGGGTTCGGGGGGTCGGCTTTCTTT. Residues: CSVEGFGGSAFF.

CDR3 nucleotide sequence: TGTGCCAGCAGCCGAGGACTAGCCCCGGACGAGCAGTACTTC. This gives the protein CASSRGLAPDEQYF. The chain uses TRBV4-2 and TRBJ2-7; TRBD2 aligns across 8 bases. The CDR3 contains 14 residues. Germline loops: CDR1 LGHNA, CDR2 YNFKEQ. V trimming: 4 bases; J trimming: 5 bases; junction bases outside the gene matches: 7.

There are a few counts of this clonotype. V and J are TRBV7-8 and TRBJ1-1; the D gene is possibly TRBD1 (6 bases). The germline V and J ends were trimmed by 3 bases and 4 bases, with 12 bases remaining between them. Per the germline V gene, CDR1 is SGHVS and CDR2 is FQNEAQ. The CDR3 totals 14 residues. CDR3 amino acids: CASSFGGRGTEAFF. Written as DNA, the CDR3 is TGTGCCAGCAGCTTTGGGGGGCGGGGCACTGAAGCTTTCTTT.

This clonotype occurred many times. The chain couples TRBV7-8 to TRBJ2-7, with a tentative D call TRBD2 (6 bases). This CDR3 contains 13 residues. The V gene lost 2 bases and the J gene lost 5 bases, with 10 bases spanning the gap. CDR1 SGHVS and CDR2 FQNEAQ come from the germline V gene. CDR3 sequence (DNA): TGTGCCAGCAGCTTATCGGGCGGGAACGAGCAGTACTTC. Residues: CASSLSGGNEQYF.

This clonotype appeared a few times. The J gene is TRBJ2-1, the V gene TRBV20-1, with D uncertain. V was trimmed by 3 bases and J by 4 bases, leaving 7 bases between them. Germline assignment: CDR1 DFQATT and CDR2 SNEGSKA (reference sequence). CDR3 size: 12 residues. CDR3 DNA: TGCAGTGCTAGTCCACTATACAATGAGCAGTTCTTC. Translating it yields CSASPLYNEQFF.

The gene calls are TRBV12-5 and TRBJ2-1; tentatively, D is TRBD2 (6 bases). CDR3 size: 17 residues. Germline assignment: CDR1 LGHNT and CDR2 FRNRAP. V lost 5 bases and J 0 bases, leaving 17 bases between the germline ends. The CDR3 coding sequence is TGTGCTAGTGGTAGGTACTCGGACGGGAGCTCCTACAATGAGCAGTTCTTC. Translated: CASGRYSDGSSYNEQFF.

This clonotype was detected many times. The V call is TRBV25-1, the J call TRBJ2-7; D possibly matches TRBD1 or TRBD2 (5 bases each). The germline V gene encodes CDR1 MGHDK and CDR2 SYGVNS. The CDR3 is 11 residues long. V was pared by 5 bases and J by 5 bases, with 7 bases between. CDR3 nucleotides: TGTGCCAGCAGTTGGGGGAACGAGCAGTACTTC. This codes for CASSWGNEQYF.

This clonotype was seen repeatedly, ten times or more. V and J are TRBV20-1 and TRBJ2-7; D is perhaps TRBD1 (5 bases). Trimming pared 0 bases from V and 0 bases from J, leaving 12 bases between. CDR3 length: 15 amino acids. Germline-derived CDR1 and CDR2 are DFQATT and SNEGSKA (reference sequence). CDR3 loop: CSARDQGAYSYEQYF. The CDR3 DNA reads as TGCAGTGCTAGAGATCAAGGGGCCTACTCCTACGAGCAGTACTTC.

The chain joins TRBV2 to TRBJ2-1, with D possibly being TRBD2 (6 bases). The germline V gene encodes CDR1 SNHLY and CDR2 FYNNEI. V dropped 6 bases and J dropped 5 bases, with 20 bases sitting between them. This CDR3 is built from 16 residues. The DNA for the CDR3 is TGTGCCAGCAGCAAGTTTATTGCGGGACCGGACAATGAGCAGTTCTTC. It translates to CASSKFIAGPDNEQFF.

The rearrangement joins TRBV12-3 or TRBV12-4 to TRBJ1-4, with unresolved D. Trimming cost V 9 bases and J 8 bases, with 13 bases left between them. The CDR3 extends over 12 amino acids. CDR3 DNA sequence: TGTGCCAGTCGCCGCGTTGGAGAAAAACTGTTTTTT. Amino acid sequence: CASRRVGEKLFF.

There are many counts of this clonotype. This sequence joins TRBV28 and TRBJ2-2; D is possibly TRBD2 (7 bases). There are 14 residues in the CDR3. CDR1 and CDR2 from the germline V gene are MDHEN and SYDVKM. V was pared by 10 bases and J by 5 bases, with 17 bases between. The CDR3 region has the DNA TGTGCCACATGGGGGGGGCATCGAACCGGGGAGCTGTTTTTT. As protein: CATWGGHRTGELFF.

This clonotype was counted many times. The V gene is TRBV27, the J gene TRBJ1-2; D possibly corresponds to TRBD1 (5 bases). This CDR3 spans 15 amino acids. CDR1 and CDR2 from the germline V gene are MNHEY and SMNVEV (reference sequence). V dropped 8 bases and J dropped 0 bases, with 16 bases sitting between them. The chain's CDR3 is CASLNVGGANYGYTF. The CDR3 nucleotides read TGTGCCAGCCTAAACGTGGGGGGAGCTAACTATGGCTACACCTTC.

This clonotype was found many times. The rearrangement joins TRBV29-1 to TRBJ1-2; D remains ambiguous. The CDR3 is 12 amino acids. The V end was cut by 4 bases, the J end by 9 bases, with 15 bases between. The germline V gene encodes CDR1 SQVTM and CDR2 ANQGSEA. CDR3 region: CSVAPQEYRYTF. The CDR3, as DNA: TGCAGCGTTGCGCCGCAGGAGTATCGCTACACCTTC.